This T cell receptor (beta chain) was captured in a study of shared clonotypes between healthy human individuals. Study-wide context: Donors had three CD4 naive, three CD4 memory, two CD8 naive and one CD8 memory plate apiece. General study findings and limits: Only blood samples were collected, and tissue repertoires likely differ. Rarefaction indicated that sorted-subset sequencing remained incomplete although depth was large.

Germline-derived CDR1 and CDR2 are MNHEY and SMNVEV (reference sequence). This CDR3 has 14 amino acids. With 5 bases removed from V and 1 base from J, the gap between germline ends came to 10 bases. Regarding this clone: Its antigen is unknown.

Using immunoSEQ multiplex PCR, the repertoire was profiled, and TCRdb retains in-frame clones only, with some absent. The sample yields 550,000 to 700,000 clones, around three quarters seen once. The rearrangement links TRBV27 to TRBJ2-3, with D uncertain. This sequence originates from a woman aged 30 to 39 in good health. Sequenced sample: memory CD4+ T cells sorted from blood. Regarding subset: CD45RA-negative fraction. The CDR3 DNA sequence: TGTGCCAGCAGTCCTGTCTCGCGCACAGATACGCAGTATTTT. Translated, it gives CASSPVSRTDTQYF.